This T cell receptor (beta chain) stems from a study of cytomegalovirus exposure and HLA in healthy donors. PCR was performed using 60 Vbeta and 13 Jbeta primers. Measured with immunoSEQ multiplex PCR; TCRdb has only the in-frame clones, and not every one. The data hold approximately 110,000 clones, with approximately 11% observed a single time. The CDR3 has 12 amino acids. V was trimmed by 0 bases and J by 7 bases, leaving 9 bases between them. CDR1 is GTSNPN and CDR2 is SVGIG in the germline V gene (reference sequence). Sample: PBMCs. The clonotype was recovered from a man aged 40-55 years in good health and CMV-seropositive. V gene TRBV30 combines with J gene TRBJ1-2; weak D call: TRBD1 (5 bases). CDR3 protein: CAWSVIGAGYTF. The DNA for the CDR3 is TGTGCCTGGAGTGTTATAGGGGCTGGCTACACCTTC.